Presented here are 23 T cell receptor beta chains from one specimen sequenced in a study of immune evolution from preneoplasia to lung adenocarcinoma. The method was immunoSEQ multiplex PCR; TCRdb's version includes in-frame clones alone and lacks a portion of them. The sample shows several thousand clones, approximately 80% of them seen only once. Sequencing was carried out using FFPE lung adenocarcinoma in situ tissue. The receptors originated from a person in their sixties or seventies with lung adenocarcinoma.

This clone was detected once. The chain employs TRBV10-2 and TRBJ2-7, with D possibly being TRBD1 or TRBD2 (5 bases each). The V gene's germline CDR1 is WSHSY and CDR2 SAAADI. CDR3 length equals 14 residues. V shed 6 bases and J shed 2 bases, with 14 bases lying between them. The CDR3 DNA reads TGCGCCAGCAGGGGGGACGAGGGAACCTACGAGCAGTACTTC. Its protein is CASRGDEGTYEQYF.

The CDR3 DNA reads as TGTGCCAGCAGCTTTACTAGCGGGGGATACAATGAGCAGTTCTTC. Translation gives CASSFTSGGYNEQFF. This chain uses TRBV5-6 with TRBJ2-1, with 11 bases identical to TRBD2. In germline, CDR1 is SGHDT, CDR2 YYEEEE. The CDR3 contains 15 residues. Trimming at V came to 2 bases and at J to 4 bases, leaving 2 bases not matched to a gene.

The chain combines TRBV19 with TRBJ2-3; 7 nucleotides align to TRBD1. The V gene end was trimmed by 7 bases and the J gene end by 0 bases; junction bases not matched to a gene: 4. This CDR3 has 14 residues. Germline assignment: CDR1 LNHDA and CDR2 SQIVND (reference sequence). CDR3: CASTYRGSTDTQYF. CDR3 nucleotide sequence: TGTGCCAGTACCTACAGGGGAAGCACAGATACGCAGTATTTT.

The J gene is TRBJ1-1, the V gene TRBV18; no clear D gene. The V gene lost 2 bases and the J gene lost 5 bases, with 15 bases spanning the gap. The CDR3 loop spans 15 amino acids. From germline, CDR1 is KGHSH and CDR2 LQKENI. CDR3 nucleotide sequence: TGTGCCAGCTCACCAAAGGCCGAGACGCAGACTGAAGCTTTCTTT. It specifies CASSPKAETQTEAFF.

The chain joins TRBV27 to TRBJ2-7; 7 positions match TRBD2. The CDR3 totals 17 residues. The germline V gene encodes CDR1 MNHEY and CDR2 SMNVEV (reference sequence). V shed 1 base, J shed 6 bases, and the junction held 15 bases outside the gene matches. The CDR3 loop reads CASSLFATRGVDGEQYF. CDR3 coding DNA: TGTGCCAGCAGTTTATTCGCTACACGGGGGGTCGACGGCGAGCAGTACTTC.

V is TRBV7-9 and J is TRBJ1-4; 9 nucleotides align to TRBD1. From germline, CDR1 is SEHNR and CDR2 FQNEAQ (reference sequence). CDR3 size: 14 residues. With 6 bases clipped from V and 6 bases from J, the junction kept 5 bases outside the gene matches. The chain's CDR3 is CASREQGADEKLFF. CDR3 in DNA: TGTGCCAGCAGGGAACAGGGGGCGGATGAAAAACTGTTTTTT. Using reference TRBV7-9 and TRBJ1-4 for the parts outside the CDR3, the full variable domain is DTGVSQNPRHKITKRGQNVTFRCDPISEHNRLYWYRQTLGQGPEFLTYFQNEAQLEKSRLLSDRFSAERPKGSFSTLEIQRTEQGDSAMYLCASREQGADEKLFFGSGTQLSVL.

This clone was observed a handful of times. The CDR3 sequence: CASSVGGGAMDTGELFF. The CDR3 DNA sequence: TGTGCCAGCAGCGTAGGTGGGGGGGCTATGGACACCGGGGAGCTGTTTTTT. V and J are TRBV9 and TRBJ2-2, with D possibly being TRBD2 (7 bases). This CDR3 region has 17 residues. The germline gives CDR1 SGDLS, CDR2 YYNGEE. Trimming removed 0 bases at V and 3 bases at J, with 15 bases between.

The chain couples TRBV5-5 to TRBJ2-1, with D tentatively TRBD1 or TRBD2 (5 bases each). CDR1 is SGHKS and CDR2 is YYEKEE in the germline V gene (reference sequence). The V and J ends lost 0 bases and 12 bases respectively, with 19 bases between them. The length of the CDR3 is 15 residues. DNA of the CDR3: TGTGCCAGCAGCTTGGGGCAAGGGACGACTCCGGCGCAGTTCTTC. This sequence encodes CASSLGQGTTPAQFF.

The rearrangement joins TRBV11-2 to TRBJ2-1; no definite D call. V was shortened by 2 bases and J by 7 bases, with 9 bases between the two germline ends. The CDR3 runs 13 residues. Germline CDR1 and CDR2: SGHAT and FQNNGV. DNA of the CDR3: TGTGCCAGCAGCTTACCGGACGGGAATGAGCAGTTCTTC. Its protein is CASSLPDGNEQFF.

The chain has TRBV7-8 and TRBJ2-2; 9 bases match TRBD2. The length of the CDR3 is 18 residues. Losses at the gene ends were 1 base for V and 3 bases for J; bases not matched to a gene: 9. Germline lookup yields CDR1 SGHVS and CDR2 FQNEAQ. DNA of the CDR3: TGTGCCAGCAGCTTAGGGGGAGCGGGAGGCTCATACACCGGGGAGCTGTTTTTT. Its translation is CASSLGGAGGSYTGELFF. Full variable domain (outside the CDR3, taken from reference TRBV7-8 and TRBJ2-2): GAGVSQSPRYKVAKRGQDVALRCDPISGHVSLFWYQQALGQGPEFLTYFQNEAQLDKSGLPSDRFFAERPEGSVSTLKIQRTQQEDSAVYLCASSLGGAGGSYTGELFFGEGSRLTVL.

This CDR3 reads CASSIERETVDSEKLFF. The CDR3 region has the DNA TGTGCCAGTAGTATAGAAAGGGAGACGGTCGACAGTGAAAAACTGTTTTTT. The chain recombines TRBV19 with TRBJ1-4; perhaps TRBD1 as D (5 bases). V lost 0 bases and J 7 bases, leaving 18 bases between the germline ends. The CDR3 is 17 residues long. Germline CDR1 reads LNHDA; CDR2 reads SQIVND (reference sequence).

This clone is large in the sample. In the same sample, other DNA sequences code for this CDR3. J is TRBJ1-6 and V is TRBV5-1; no reliable D call. Germline V lookup: CDR1 SGHRS, CDR2 YFSETQ. This CDR3 comprises 12 residues. V lost 3 bases, J lost 6 bases, and 4 bases lay in between. This CDR3 is CASSSGNSPLHF. The CDR3 DNA reads as TGCGCCAGCAGCTCGGGTAATTCACCCCTCCACTTT. Together with reference TRBV5-1 and TRBJ1-6, the CDR3 gives the full variable domain: KAGVTQTPRYLIKTRGQQVTLSCSPISGHRSVSWYQQTPGQGLQFLFEYFSETQRNKGNFPGRFSGRQFSNSRSEMNVSTLELGDSALYLCASSSGNSPLHFGNGTRLTVT.

V is TRBV11-2 and J is TRBJ2-5, with 8 positions matching TRBD2. CDR3 length equals 15 residues. Germline V lookup: CDR1 SGHAT, CDR2 FQNNGV. With 3 bases clipped from V and 5 bases from J, the junction kept 8 bases outside the gene matches. CDR3 sequence (DNA): TGTGCCAGCAGCTTCGCCAGCGGGGGAACTGAGACCCAGTACTTC. Its protein is CASSFASGGTETQYF.

This chain links TRBV19 with TRBJ1-6; D not resolved. The CDR3 runs 13 residues. Germline CDR1 is LNHDA and CDR2 is SQIVND (reference sequence). Trimming shortened V by 5 bases and J by 4 bases, and 6 bases separated the two germline ends. The CDR3 nucleotides read TGTGCCAGTAGTGGCGCGTATAATTCACCCCTCCACTTT. It translates to CASSGAYNSPLHF.

The chain recombines TRBV6-1 with TRBJ1-2; no clear D gene. This CDR3 spans 13 amino acids. Germline CDR1 MNHNS, CDR2 SASEGT. The V end was cut by 8 bases, the J end by 8 bases, with 18 bases between. The CDR3 region is CASLLDRMSGYTF. For the CDR3, the DNA is TGTGCCAGCCTTCTAGACCGGATGAGCGGCTACACCTTC.

The chain couples TRBV5-1 to TRBJ1-2, with no clear D. Trimming took off 3 bases at V and 8 bases at J, with 26 bases between the two ends. The CDR3 sequence is 17 residues long. Germline CDR1 is SGHRS and CDR2 is YFSETQ. Here the CDR3 DNA reads TGCGCCAGCAGCTCGGGCGGCCTCGGGTCCGGCCCTATCGGCTACACCTTC. Amino acids: CASSSGGLGSGPIGYTF.

This clone turned up a few times. The chain has TRBV4-2 and TRBJ2-7; 11 nucleotides align to TRBD2. The CDR3 has 15 residues. Per the germline V gene, CDR1 is LGHNA and CDR2 is YNFKEQ. V shed 3 bases, J shed 2 bases, and the junction held 3 bases outside the gene matches. As DNA, the CDR3 is TGTGCCAGCAGCCAGCTAGCGGGGGGCGCCTACGAGCAGTACTTC. It specifies CASSQLAGGAYEQYF.

V is TRBV7-8 and J is TRBJ2-2, with 7 bases identical to TRBD2. Germline CDR1 and CDR2: SGHVS and FQNEAQ. The V and J ends lost 5 bases and 0 bases, in that order; junction bases with no gene match: 3. The CDR3 has 15 amino acids. This CDR3 is CASSISGPNTGELFF. The CDR3 region has the DNA TGTGCCAGCAGCATTAGCGGGCCGAACACCGGGGAGCTGTTTTTT.

Here the CDR3 DNA reads TGTGCCAGCAGCTGGAGCTCCTATAATTCACCCCTCCACTTT. This translates into CASSWSSYNSPLHF. This sequence joins TRBV7-9 and TRBJ1-6; no reliable D call. Germline assignment: CDR1 SEHNR and CDR2 FQNEAQ (reference sequence). CDR3 size: 14 residues. Trimming removed 4 bases from V and 0 bases from J, with 4 bases in between.

This clone has a single count. The J gene is TRBJ2-4, the V gene TRBV4-1; 12 bases agree with TRBD2. V dropped 1 base and J dropped 7; count of bases not matched to a gene: 8. In germline, CDR1 is MGHRA, CDR2 YSYEKL. CDR3 length: 17 residues. CDR3 coding DNA: TGCGCCAGCAGCCAAGGCGGACTAGCGGGGATTATGAACATTCAGTACTTC. It specifies CASSQGGLAGIMNIQYF.

The CDR3, as DNA: TGTGCCAGCAGCTTAGAGGCGACAGTACAAGAGACCCAGTACTTC. The encoded protein is CASSLEATVQETQYF. This chain links TRBV7-9 with TRBJ2-5; tentative D call: TRBD1 (5 bases). CDR3 length: 15 amino acids. Germline loops: CDR1 SEHNR, CDR2 FQNEAQ (reference sequence). V lost 1 base, J lost 2 bases, and 11 bases lay in between.

The chain is built from TRBV9 and TRBJ2-5, with D possibly being TRBD2 (6 bases). There are 13 residues in the CDR3. Germline CDR1 SGDLS, CDR2 YYNGEE. Trimming removed 0 bases at V and 5 bases at J, with 8 bases between. Here the CDR3 DNA reads TGTGCCAGCAGCGTAGGCACTAGCGAGACCCAGTACTTC. This encodes CASSVGTSETQYF.

Turning to this clone: At the DNA level, this CDR3 is encoded by other sequences in the same sample as well. The rearrangement uses TRBV15 and TRBJ1-1; D call uncertain. CDR1 and CDR2 (germline): LNHNV, YYDKDF (reference sequence). The CDR3 has 14 amino acids. The V end lost 0 bases, the J end lost 1 base, and 6 bases lay between the germline ends. CDR3 residues: CATSRDGGNTEAFF. The CDR3 nucleotides are TGTGCCACCAGCAGAGATGGCGGGAACACTGAAGCTTTCTTT.